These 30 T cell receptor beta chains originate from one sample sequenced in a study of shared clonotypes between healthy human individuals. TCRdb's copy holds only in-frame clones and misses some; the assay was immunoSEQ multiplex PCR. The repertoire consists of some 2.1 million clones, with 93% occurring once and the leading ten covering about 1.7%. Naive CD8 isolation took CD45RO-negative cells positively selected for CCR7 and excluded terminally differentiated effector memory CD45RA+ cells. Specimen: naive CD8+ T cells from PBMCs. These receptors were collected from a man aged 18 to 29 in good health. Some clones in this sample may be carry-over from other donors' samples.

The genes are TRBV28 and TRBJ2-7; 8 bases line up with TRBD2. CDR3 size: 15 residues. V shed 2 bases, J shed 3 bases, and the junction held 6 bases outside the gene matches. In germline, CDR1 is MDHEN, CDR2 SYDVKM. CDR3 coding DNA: TGTGCCAGCAGTTTAGAACTAGCGGAGAACTACGAGCAGTACTTC. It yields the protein CASSLELAENYEQYF.

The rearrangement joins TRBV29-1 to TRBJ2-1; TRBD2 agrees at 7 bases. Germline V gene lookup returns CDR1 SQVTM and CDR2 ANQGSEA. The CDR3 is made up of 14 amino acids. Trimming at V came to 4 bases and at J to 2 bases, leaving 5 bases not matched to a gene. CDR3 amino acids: CSVVSGVTYNEQFF. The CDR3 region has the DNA TGCAGCGTTGTGAGCGGGGTGACCTACAATGAGCAGTTCTTC.

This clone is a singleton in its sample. The CDR3 coding sequence is TGTGCCAGCAGCTTACCCGGACTAGCGGGAGGGAGGGGAGATACGCAGTATTTT. As protein: CASSLPGLAGGRGDTQYF. The V call is TRBV13, the J call TRBJ2-3, with TRBD2 matching 15 bases. This CDR3 spans 18 amino acids. CDR1 PRHDT and CDR2 FYEKMQ come from the germline V gene (reference sequence). Losses at the gene ends were 2 bases for V and 5 bases for J; bases not matched to a gene: 8. The whole variable domain, remainder taken from reference TRBV13 and TRBJ2-3, is AAGVIQSPRHLIKEKRETATLKCYPIPRHDTVYWYQQGPGQDPQFLISFYEKMQSDKGSIPDRFSAQQFSDYHSELNMSSLELGDSALYFCASSLPGLAGGRGDTQYFGPGTRLTVL.

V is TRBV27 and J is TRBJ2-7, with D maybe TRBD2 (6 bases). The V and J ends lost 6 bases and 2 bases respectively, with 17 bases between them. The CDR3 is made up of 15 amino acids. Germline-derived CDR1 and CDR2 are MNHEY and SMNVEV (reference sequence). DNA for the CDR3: TGTGCCAGCAGCTACTCGGGACGGGGGACCTACGAGCAGTACTTC. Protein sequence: CASSYSGRGTYEQYF.

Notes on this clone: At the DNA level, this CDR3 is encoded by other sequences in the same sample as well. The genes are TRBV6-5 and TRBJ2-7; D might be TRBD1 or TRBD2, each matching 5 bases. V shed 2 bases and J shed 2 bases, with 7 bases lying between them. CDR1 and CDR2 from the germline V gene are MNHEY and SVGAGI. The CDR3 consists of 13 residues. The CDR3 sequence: CASSYRGTYEQYF. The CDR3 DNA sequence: TGTGCCAGCAGTTACCGGGGCACCTACGAGCAGTACTTC.

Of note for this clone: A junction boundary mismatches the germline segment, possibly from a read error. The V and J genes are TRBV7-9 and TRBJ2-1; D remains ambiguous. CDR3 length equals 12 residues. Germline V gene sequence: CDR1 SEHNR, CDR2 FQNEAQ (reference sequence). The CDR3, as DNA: TGTGCCAGCACCGCCAGCTCGGTAAACCAGGTCTTC. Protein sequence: CASTASSVNQVF.

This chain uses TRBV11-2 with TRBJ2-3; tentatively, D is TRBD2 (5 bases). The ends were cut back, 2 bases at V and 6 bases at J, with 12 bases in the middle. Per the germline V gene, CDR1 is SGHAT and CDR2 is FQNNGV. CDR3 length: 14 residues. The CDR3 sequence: CASSLRAGGDTQYF. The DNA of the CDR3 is TGTGCCAGCAGCTTAAGGGCCGGCGGGGATACGCAGTATTTT.

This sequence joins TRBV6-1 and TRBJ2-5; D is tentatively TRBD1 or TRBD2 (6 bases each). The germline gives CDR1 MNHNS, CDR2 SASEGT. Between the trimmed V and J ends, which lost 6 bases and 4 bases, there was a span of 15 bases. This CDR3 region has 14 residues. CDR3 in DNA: TGTGCCAGCAGAGCCCAAGGGGGAGGAGAGACCCAGTACTTC. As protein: CASRAQGGGETQYF.

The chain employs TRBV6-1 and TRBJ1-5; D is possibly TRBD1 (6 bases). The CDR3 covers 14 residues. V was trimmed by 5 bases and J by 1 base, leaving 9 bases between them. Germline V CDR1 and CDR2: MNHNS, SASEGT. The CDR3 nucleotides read TGTGCCAGCAGTTCGGACAGCAGCAATCAGCCCCAGCATTTT. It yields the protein CASSSDSSNQPQHF.

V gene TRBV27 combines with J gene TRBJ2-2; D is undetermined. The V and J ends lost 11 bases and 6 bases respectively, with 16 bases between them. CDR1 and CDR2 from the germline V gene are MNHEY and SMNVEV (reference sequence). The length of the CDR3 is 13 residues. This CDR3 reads CASRLGHSGELFF. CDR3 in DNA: TGTGCCTCTCGTTTAGGCCATTCCGGGGAGCTGTTTTTT.

This CDR3 is CASSSLSRLSEGGFHEQYF. CDR3 nucleotide sequence: TGTGCCAGCAGCTCCCTCAGCCGGCTATCTGAGGGAGGTTTTCACGAGCAGTACTTC. The chain recombines TRBV7-6 with TRBJ2-7, with D perhaps TRBD2 (6 bases). The V end lost 4 bases, the J end lost 5 bases, and 30 bases lay between the germline ends. Germline lookup yields CDR1 SGHVS and CDR2 FNYEAQ. The CDR3 length is 19 residues.

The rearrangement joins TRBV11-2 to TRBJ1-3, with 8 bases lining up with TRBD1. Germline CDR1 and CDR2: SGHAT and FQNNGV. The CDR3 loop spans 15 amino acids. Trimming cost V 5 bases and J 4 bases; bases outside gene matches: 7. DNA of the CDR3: TGTGCCAGCAGCCCTCCAGGGGGCCGGGGAAACACCATATATTTT. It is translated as CASSPPGGRGNTIYF. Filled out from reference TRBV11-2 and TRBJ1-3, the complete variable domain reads EAGVAQSPRYKIIEKRQSVAFWCNPISGHATLYWYQQILGQGPKLLIQFQNNGVVDDSQLPKDRFSAERLKGVDSTLKIQPAKLEDSAVYLCASSPPGGRGNTIYFGEGSWLTVV.

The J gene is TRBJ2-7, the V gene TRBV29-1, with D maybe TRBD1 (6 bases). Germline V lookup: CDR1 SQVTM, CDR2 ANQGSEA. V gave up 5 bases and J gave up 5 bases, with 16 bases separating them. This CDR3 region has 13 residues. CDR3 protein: CSVSDRIADEQYF. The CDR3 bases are TGCAGCGTTTCCGACAGGATTGCCGACGAGCAGTACTTC.

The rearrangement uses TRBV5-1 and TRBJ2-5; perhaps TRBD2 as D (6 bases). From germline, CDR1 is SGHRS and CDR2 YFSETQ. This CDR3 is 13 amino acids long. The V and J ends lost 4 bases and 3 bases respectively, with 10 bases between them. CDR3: CASSPGGEETQYF. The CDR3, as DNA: TGCGCCAGCAGCCCTGGCGGGGAAGAGACCCAGTACTTC.

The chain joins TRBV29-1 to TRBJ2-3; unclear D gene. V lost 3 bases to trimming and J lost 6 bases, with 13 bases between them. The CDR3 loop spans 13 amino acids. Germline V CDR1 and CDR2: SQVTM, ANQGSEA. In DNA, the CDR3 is TGCAGCGTTGACGGCCAGGTTGAGGATACGCAGTATTTT. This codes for CSVDGQVEDTQYF.

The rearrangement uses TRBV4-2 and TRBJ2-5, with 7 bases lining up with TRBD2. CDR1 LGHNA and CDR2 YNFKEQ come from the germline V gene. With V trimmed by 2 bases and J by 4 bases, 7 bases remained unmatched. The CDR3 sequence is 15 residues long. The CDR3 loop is CASSQSSGGGETQYF. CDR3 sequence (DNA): TGTGCCAGCAGCCAATCTAGCGGCGGGGGAGAGACCCAGTACTTC.

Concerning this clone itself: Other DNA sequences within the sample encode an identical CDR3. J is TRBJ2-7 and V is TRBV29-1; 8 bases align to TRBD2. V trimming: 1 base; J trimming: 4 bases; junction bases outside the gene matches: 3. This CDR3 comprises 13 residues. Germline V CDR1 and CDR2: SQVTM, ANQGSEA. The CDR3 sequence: CSVEGSGGYEQYF. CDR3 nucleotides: TGCAGCGTTGAAGGGAGCGGGGGATACGAGCAGTACTTC.

The CDR3 loop is CASSLYSRGLNTEAFF. CDR3 DNA: TGTGCCAGCAGCTTATACTCGAGGGGGCTGAACACTGAAGCTTTCTTT. The V and J genes are TRBV11-2 and TRBJ1-1; 7 positions agree with TRBD1. The CDR3 is made up of 16 amino acids. Germline loops: CDR1 SGHAT, CDR2 FQNNGV. J gave up 0 bases and V 2 bases, and 6 bases lay outside the gene matches.

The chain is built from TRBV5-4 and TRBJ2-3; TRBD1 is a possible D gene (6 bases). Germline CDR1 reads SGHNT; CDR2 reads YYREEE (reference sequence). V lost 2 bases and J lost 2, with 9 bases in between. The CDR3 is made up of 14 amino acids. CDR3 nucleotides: TGTGCCAGCAGCTTTACAGGGACCACAGATACGCAGTATTTT. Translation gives CASSFTGTTDTQYF.

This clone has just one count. The CDR3 DNA reads as TGTGCCAGCAGTTCCCAGGGTTGGGGCTACACCTTC. Its protein product is CASSSQGWGYTF. The V and J genes are TRBV27 and TRBJ1-2, with D maybe TRBD1 (5 bases). The CDR3 covers 12 residues. Trimming left V 4 bases short and J 8 bases short, with 11 bases between. Looked up from germline, CDR1 is MNHEY and CDR2 is SMNVEV (reference sequence).

CDR3 in amino acids: CASSLGPDTEAFF. The CDR3 nucleotides read TGTGCCAGCAGCTTAGGCCCCGACACTGAAGCTTTCTTT. The rearrangement uses TRBV13 and TRBJ1-1; D uncertain. The CDR3 has 13 amino acids. Germline lookup yields CDR1 PRHDT and CDR2 FYEKMQ (reference sequence). V was shortened by 0 bases and J by 3 bases, with 5 bases between the two germline ends.

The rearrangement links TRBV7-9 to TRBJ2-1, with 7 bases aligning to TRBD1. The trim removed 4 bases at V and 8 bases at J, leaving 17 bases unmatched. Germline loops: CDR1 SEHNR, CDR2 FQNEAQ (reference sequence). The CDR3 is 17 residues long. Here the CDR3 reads CASSSATTGQTRDEQFF. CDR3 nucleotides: TGTGCCAGCAGCTCAGCGACAACGGGACAGACAAGGGATGAGCAGTTCTTC.

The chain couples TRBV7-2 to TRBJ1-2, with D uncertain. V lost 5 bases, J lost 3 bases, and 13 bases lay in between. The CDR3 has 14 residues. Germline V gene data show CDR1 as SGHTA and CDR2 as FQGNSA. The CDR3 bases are TGTGCCAGCAGCATGCAGGAGGTGGACTATGGCTACACCTTC. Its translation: CASSMQEVDYGYTF.

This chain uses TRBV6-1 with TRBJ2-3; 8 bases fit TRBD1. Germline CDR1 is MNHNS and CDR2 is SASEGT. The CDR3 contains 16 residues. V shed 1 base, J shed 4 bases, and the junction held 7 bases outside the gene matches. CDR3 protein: CASSEDDRGYPDTQYF. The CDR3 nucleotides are TGTGCCAGCAGTGAAGATGACAGGGGCTACCCAGATACGCAGTATTTT.

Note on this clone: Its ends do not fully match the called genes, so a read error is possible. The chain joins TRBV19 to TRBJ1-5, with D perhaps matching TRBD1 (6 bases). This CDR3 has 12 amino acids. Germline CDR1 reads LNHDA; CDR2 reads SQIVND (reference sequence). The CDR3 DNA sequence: TGTGCCAGTAGGATAGGGGGTCAGCCCCAGCATTTT. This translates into CASRIGGQPQHF. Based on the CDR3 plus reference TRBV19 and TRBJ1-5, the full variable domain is DGGITQSPKYLFRKEGQNVTLSCEQNLNHDAMYWYRQDPGQGLRLIYYSQIVNDFQKGDIAEGYSVSREKKESFPLTVTSAQKNPTAFYLCASRIGGQPQHFGDGTRLSIL.

Here the CDR3 DNA reads TGTGCCAGTAGTGTCAGGGGCTCCTACGAGCAGTACTTC. Its protein is CASSVRGSYEQYF. The V call is TRBV19, the J call TRBJ2-7; tentative D call: TRBD1 (6 bases). CDR1 and CDR2 (germline): LNHDA, SQIVND (reference sequence). Between the trimmed V and J ends, which lost 5 bases and 0 bases, there was a span of 8 bases. There are 13 residues in the CDR3.

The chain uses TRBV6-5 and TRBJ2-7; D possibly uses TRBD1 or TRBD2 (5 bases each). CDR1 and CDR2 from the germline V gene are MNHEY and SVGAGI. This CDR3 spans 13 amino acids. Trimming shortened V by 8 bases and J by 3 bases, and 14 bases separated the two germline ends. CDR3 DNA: TGTGCCAGCTCGGTGAGGGGCGGCTACGAGCAGTACTTC. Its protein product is CASSVRGGYEQYF.

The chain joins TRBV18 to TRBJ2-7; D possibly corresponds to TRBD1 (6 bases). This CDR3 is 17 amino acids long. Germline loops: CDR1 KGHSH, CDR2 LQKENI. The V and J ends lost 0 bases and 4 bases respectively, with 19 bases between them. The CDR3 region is CASSPPRVEQGLYEQYF. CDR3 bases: TGTGCCAGCTCACCACCCCGGGTAGAGCAGGGGCTATACGAGCAGTACTTC.

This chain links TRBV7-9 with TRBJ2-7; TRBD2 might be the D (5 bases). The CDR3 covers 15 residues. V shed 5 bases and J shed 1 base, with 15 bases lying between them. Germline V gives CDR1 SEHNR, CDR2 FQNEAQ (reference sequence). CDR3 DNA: TGTGCCAGCAGCCGCCCGGACGGGGTATCCTACGAGCAGTACTTC. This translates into CASSRPDGVSYEQYF. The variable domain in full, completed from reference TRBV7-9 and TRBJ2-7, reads DTGVSQNPRHKITKRGQNVTFRCDPISEHNRLYWYRQTLGQGPEFLTYFQNEAQLEKSRLLSDRFSAERPKGSFSTLEIQRTEQGDSAMYLCASSRPDGVSYEQYFGPGTRLTVT.

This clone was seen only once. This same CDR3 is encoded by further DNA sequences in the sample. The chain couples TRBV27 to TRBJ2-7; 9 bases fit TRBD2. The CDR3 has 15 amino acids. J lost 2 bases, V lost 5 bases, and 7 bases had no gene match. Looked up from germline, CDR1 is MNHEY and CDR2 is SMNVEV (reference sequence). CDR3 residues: CASSPRLAGPYEQYF. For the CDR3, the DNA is TGTGCCAGCAGTCCCCGGCTAGCGGGGCCCTACGAGCAGTACTTC.